This is a list of T cell receptor beta chains from one sample in a study of shared clonotypes between healthy human individuals. Clones were sequenced by immunoSEQ multiplex PCR, and TCRdb holds only the in-frame ones, with some missing. The sample records 1,400,000 or so clones, approximately 98.5% being singletons. Sequencing was carried out using naive CD4+ T cells sorted from blood. The receptors here all came from a young man in good health. Each CDR3 is given with its conserved first and last residue. A D gene is named only where the DNA matches it firmly. For some rows the clone size is stated as once, few or many, or as a class when expanded; others skip it.

D: NA; V: TRBV5-4; size: NA; J: TRBJ1-2; DNA: TGTGCCAGCAGCGCCACGAACAACTATGGCTACACCTTC; CDR3: CASSATNNYGYTF
D: NA; V: TRBV5-1; size: NA; J: TRBJ2-7; DNA: TGCGCCAGCAGCTTGATTCCTGAAGCCGAGCAGTACTTC; CDR3: CASSLIPEAEQYF
D: TRBD2; V: TRBV5-4; size: NA; J: TRBJ2-7; DNA: TGTGCCAGCAGCTCGACTAGCGGCACCTACGAGCAGTACTTC; CDR3: CASSSTSGTYEQYF
D: NA; V: TRBV18; size: NA; J: TRBJ2-7; DNA: TGTGCCAGCTCACCACTCGGGGGTCGGGAGCAGTACTTC; CDR3: CASSPLGGREQYF
D: TRBD2; V: TRBV5-1; size: NA; J: TRBJ2-3; DNA: TGCGCCAGCAGGCGGACTAGCGGTAGGTCAGATACGCAGTATTTT; CDR3: CASRRTSGRSDTQYF
D: TRBD1; V: TRBV4-1; size: NA; J: TRBJ1-5; DNA: TGCGCCAGCAGCCAAGGGGAGGGGGCTCCTGGACCGCCCCAGCATTTT; CDR3: CASSQGEGAPGPPQHF
D: NA; V: TRBV27; size: NA; J: TRBJ1-5; DNA: TGTGCCAGCAGTTTAGAAGGACCGAATCAGCCCCAGCATTTT; CDR3: CASSLEGPNQPQHF
D: TRBD1; V: TRBV5-1; size: NA; J: TRBJ1-1; DNA: TGCGCCAGCAGGGATGGGACAGGGGTCGGGGGACCTTTCTTT; CDR3: CASRDGTGVGGPFF
D: TRBD1; V: TRBV7-3; size: NA; J: TRBJ1-1; DNA: TGTGCCAGCAGCTTAGGGGGACAGGGGAACACTGAAGCTTTCTTT; CDR3: CASSLGGQGNTEAFF
D: NA; V: TRBV2; size: NA; J: TRBJ1-1; DNA: TGTGCCAGCAGTGAAGGGGGACTGAACACTGAAGCTTTCTTT; CDR3: CASSEGGLNTEAFF
D: NA; V: TRBV5-5; size: NA; J: TRBJ1-3; DNA: TGTGCCAGCAGCTCCAGGGAATACTCTGGAAACACCATATATTTT; CDR3: CASSSREYSGNTIYF
D: TRBD2; V: TRBV5-6; size: NA; J: TRBJ2-7; DNA: TGTGCCAGCAGCTTGGATGCGGGAGGGTCCGCTCGGGAGCAGTACTTC; CDR3: CASSLDAGGSAREQYF
D: NA; V: TRBV5-4; size: NA; J: TRBJ1-1; DNA: TGTGCCAGCAGCAACCTACAGGGAGGCACTGAAGCTTTCTTT; CDR3: CASSNLQGGTEAFF
D: TRBD2; V: TRBV19; size: NA; J: TRBJ2-3; DNA: TGTGCCAGTAGTATAGTGGCGGGAGTGATAGATACGCAGTATTTT; CDR3: CASSIVAGVIDTQYF
D: TRBD2; V: TRBV7-9; size: NA; J: TRBJ2-1; DNA: TGTGCCAGCAGCTCCCGTCCCGACAGCCTTAGCGGGTATGAGCAGTTCTTC; CDR3: CASSSRPDSLSGYEQFF
D: TRBD1; V: TRBV18; size: NA; J: TRBJ2-5; DNA: TGTGCCAGCTCACCTCAGACAGGGCTAGAAGAGACCCAGTACTTC; CDR3: CASSPQTGLEETQYF
D: NA; V: TRBV29-1; size: NA; J: TRBJ2-7; DNA: TGCAGCGTTACCCTCGGGCGGTACGAGCAGTACTTC; CDR3: CSVTLGRYEQYF
D: NA; V: TRBV5-1; size: NA; J: TRBJ2-2; DNA: TGCGCCAGCAAAGGTCTAACGGGAGTAACCGGGGAGCTGTTTTTT; CDR3: CASKGLTGVTGELFF
D: TRBD1; V: TRBV6-5; size: once; J: TRBJ2-7; DNA: TGTGCCAGCAGAGAGACAGGGGGCTTCGAGCAGTACTTC; CDR3: CASRETGGFEQYF
D: NA; V: TRBV5-5; size: NA; J: TRBJ2-1; DNA: TGTGCCAGCAGCCGGGAGTATGAGCAGTTCTTC; CDR3: CASSREYEQFF
D: TRBD1; V: TRBV5-6; size: NA; J: TRBJ2-3; DNA: TGTGCCAGCAGCTTGGGCGGACAGGGGGCCGTTACGCAGTATTTT; CDR3: CASSLGGQGAVTQYF
D: NA; V: TRBV12-5; size: NA; J: TRBJ2-1; DNA: TGTGCTAGTGGTTTGGCCTTCGGGACCCGATCCTACAATGAGCAGTTCTTC; CDR3: CASGLAFGTRSYNEQFF
D: TRBD2; V: TRBV5-4; size: NA; J: TRBJ2-7; DNA: TGTGCCAGCAGCCTGGGCGGGAGGGCTAGCTCCTACGAGCAGTACTTC; CDR3: CASSLGGRASSYEQYF
D: NA; V: TRBV6-5; size: NA; J: TRBJ2-5; DNA: TGTGCCAGCAGTTACTCGCTCAGCCAAGAGACCCAGTACTTC; CDR3: CASSYSLSQETQYF
D: NA; V: TRBV29-1; size: NA; J: TRBJ2-7; DNA: TGCAGCGTTGACGGGCAGGGCAACGAGCAGTACTTC; CDR3: CSVDGQGNEQYF
D: NA; V: TRBV28; size: NA; J: TRBJ2-7; DNA: TGTGCCAGCACCAGCACAGGGTTTTTCTACGAGCAGTACTTC; CDR3: CASTSTGFFYEQYF
D: NA; V: TRBV6-1; size: NA; J: TRBJ2-7; DNA: TGTGCCAGCAGTGAAGTTTCGAGCGAGCAGTACTTC; CDR3: CASSEVSSEQYF
D: NA; V: TRBV30; size: NA; J: TRBJ2-7; DNA: TGTGCCTGGAGTGTTTGGGGGGTGTACGAGCAGTACTTC; CDR3: CAWSVWGVYEQYF
D: TRBD1; V: TRBV7-9; size: NA; J: TRBJ2-1; DNA: TGTGCCAGCAGCGCGGTATCCGGGACAGCATTGAGGAATGAGCAGTTCTTC; CDR3: CASSAVSGTALRNEQFF
D: NA; V: TRBV11-2; size: NA; J: TRBJ2-3; DNA: TGTGCCAGCAGCTCGACCGTTGGGGGTAGCACAGATACGCAGTATTTT; CDR3: CASSSTVGGSTDTQYF
D: TRBD1; V: TRBV29-1; size: NA; J: TRBJ2-3; DNA: TGCAGCGTCACCAGACAGGGGGCACACACAGATACGCAGTATTTT; CDR3: CSVTRQGAHTDTQYF
D: NA; V: TRBV7-9; size: NA; J: TRBJ2-5; DNA: TGTGCCGGAAGGGGGAGGGGAGAGACCCAGTACTTC; CDR3: CAGRGRGETQYF
D: TRBD1; V: TRBV5-1; size: NA; J: TRBJ2-5; DNA: TGCGCCAGCAGCCCGGTCGACAGGGGTCGTGACCAAGAGACCCAGTACTTC; CDR3: CASSPVDRGRDQETQYF
D: NA; V: TRBV27; size: NA; J: TRBJ2-2; DNA: TGTGCCAGCAGTTTATCCCCCGACAGGCGATCGAACACCGGGGAGCTGTTTTTT; CDR3: CASSLSPDRRSNTGELFF
D: TRBD2; V: TRBV7-2; size: NA; J: TRBJ2-5; DNA: TGTGCCAGCAGCTTAGAGGGGACTAGCGGGATTAAGACCCAGTACTTC; CDR3: CASSLEGTSGIKTQYF
D: TRBD2; V: TRBV29-1; size: NA; J: TRBJ2-7; DNA: TGCAGCGTCAGGACTAGCGGGACCTCCTACGAGCAGTACTTC; CDR3: CSVRTSGTSYEQYF
D: NA; V: TRBV28; size: NA; J: TRBJ2-6; DNA: TGTGCCAGCAGAACGTCCTCTGGGGCCAACGTCCTGACTTTC; CDR3: CASRTSSGANVLTF
D: NA; V: TRBV6-5; size: NA; J: TRBJ2-7; DNA: TGTGCCAGCAGTTACCAATCGACTAGTTCAACCCACGAGCAGTACTTC; CDR3: CASSYQSTSSTHEQYF
D: NA; V: TRBV5-1; size: NA; J: TRBJ2-6; DNA: TGCGCCAGCAGCCTAGACAGCTCTGGGGCCAACGTCCTGACTTTC; CDR3: CASSLDSSGANVLTF
D: TRBD2; V: TRBV28; size: NA; J: TRBJ2-2; DNA: TGTGCCAGCAGTGAAGCGGGAGGGAACACCGGGGAGCTGTTTTTT; CDR3: CASSEAGGNTGELFF
D: NA; V: TRBV5-1; size: NA; J: TRBJ2-4; DNA: TGCGCCAGCAGCTTAATACCGAATGAAAACATTCAGTACTTC; CDR3: CASSLIPNENIQYF
D: TRBD2; V: TRBV10-1; size: NA; J: TRBJ2-1; DNA: TGCGCCAGCAGTGAGCATCTTGGACTAGCGGGCTACAATGAGCAGTTCTTC; CDR3: CASSEHLGLAGYNEQFF
D: NA; V: TRBV21-1; size: NA; J: TRBJ2-2; DNA: TGTGCCAGCAGCGCCCCGATGAGCGGGAAAGCCGGGGAGCTGTTTTTT; CDR3: CASSAPMSGKAGELFF
D: NA; V: TRBV6-6; size: NA; J: TRBJ1-2; DNA: TGTGCCAGCAGTCTGACGGATTTAGCTAACTATGGCTACACCTTC; CDR3: CASSLTDLANYGYTF
D: TRBD2; V: TRBV6-5; size: NA; J: TRBJ2-7; DNA: TGTGCCAGCAGTTCCAGGGACGGGGGGGAGCAGTACTTC; CDR3: CASSSRDGGEQYF
D: NA; V: TRBV7-2; size: NA; J: TRBJ1-2; DNA: TGTGCCAGCAGCTTTCCGACAGCTCAAGCCCGTTATGGCTACACCTTC; CDR3: CASSFPTAQARYGYTF
D: NA; V: TRBV7-2; size: once; J: TRBJ1-2; DNA: TGTGCCAGCAGACGACAGGAATCCAACTATGGCTACACCTTC; CDR3: CASRRQESNYGYTF